Listed here are 19 T cell receptor beta chains from one sample, sequenced in a study of CD8+ T cells in alopecia areata. Sequencing used cDNA as its template, made by extracting RNA and reverse transcribing it. Sequencing used immunoSEQ multiplex PCR; TCRdb keeps in-frame clones, though not all of them. The sample has roughly 250,000 clones, roughly two thirds seen once. This specimen was CD4+ T cells sorted from blood, taken at week 0. These receptors all come from a human donor with alopecia areata.

V is TRBV7-9 and J is TRBJ2-1, with D hard to call. Germline CDR1 SEHNR, CDR2 FQNEAQ (reference sequence). The CDR3 contains 12 residues. Trimming cost V 2 bases and J 4 bases, with 3 bases left between them. The CDR3 loop is CASSLTYNEQFF. The CDR3 DNA is TGTGCCAGCAGCTTAACGTACAATGAGCAGTTCTTC.

The chain uses TRBV29-1 and TRBJ2-4; 9 positions match TRBD2. Trimming removed 6 bases from V and 6 bases from J; junction bases left unmatched: 3. This CDR3 comprises 12 residues. Per the germline V gene, CDR1 is SQVTM and CDR2 is ANQGSEA. CDR3 loop: CSVRGGRNIQYF. CDR3 sequence (DNA): TGCAGCGTGCGGGGGGGCCGAAACATTCAGTACTTC.

The chain has TRBV30 and TRBJ1-6, with D possibly being TRBD1 (5 bases). The CDR3 runs 14 residues. Trimming left V 3 bases short and J 10 bases short, with 16 bases between. Germline V gene data show CDR1 as GTSNPN and CDR2 as SVGIG (reference sequence). The CDR3 sequence: CAWRMGRNWSPLHF. CDR3 bases: TGTGCCTGGAGGATGGGGCGAAATTGGTCACCCCTCCACTTT. Supplemented by reference TRBV30 and TRBJ1-6, the full variable domain reads SQTIHQWPATLVQPVGSPLSLECTVEGTSNPNLYWYRQAAGRGLQLLFYSVGIGQISSEVPQNLSASRPQDRQFILSSKKLLLSDSGFYLCAWRMGRNWSPLHFGNGTRLTVT.

The rearrangement uses TRBV7-9 and TRBJ2-1; 12 bases line up with TRBD2. Germline CDR1 is SEHNR and CDR2 is FQNEAQ (reference sequence). The CDR3 covers 13 residues. Unmatched junction bases numbered 7, after V lost 3 bases and J lost 16 bases. The CDR3 DNA reads as TGTGCCAGCAGCTTCTCGACTAGCGGGGGCCTTTTCTTC. Translated: CASSFSTSGGLFF.

V usage is TRBV30 and J usage is TRBJ1-2; 7 bases fit TRBD1. Germline CDR1 GTSNPN, CDR2 SVGIG (reference sequence). V dropped 4 bases and J dropped 2; count of bases not matched to a gene: 4. The CDR3 is made up of 13 amino acids. The CDR3 is CAWTDRANYGYTF. The CDR3 coding sequence is TGTGCCTGGACCGACAGGGCGAACTATGGCTACACCTTC.

The table lists this clone with a few counts. The chain employs TRBV14 and TRBJ2-3, with D possibly being TRBD1 (5 bases). The CDR3 extends over 15 amino acids. V lost 1 base and J 1 base, leaving 9 bases between the germline ends. In germline, CDR1 is SGHDN, CDR2 FVKESK. The CDR3 sequence: CASSQGGLRTDTQYF. CDR3 DNA: TGTGCCAGCAGCCAAGGGGGCCTTCGCACAGATACGCAGTATTTT. Looking up the rest from reference TRBV14 and TRBJ2-3 gives the full variable domain: EAGVTQFPSHSVIEKGQTVTLRCDPISGHDNLYWYRRVMGKEIKFLLHFVKESKQDESGMPNNRFLAERTGGTYSTLKVQPAELEDSGVYFCASSQGGLRTDTQYFGPGTRLTVL.

J is TRBJ1-1 and V is TRBV6-5; D unclear. Per the germline V gene, CDR1 is MNHEY and CDR2 is SVGAGI. The CDR3 runs to 13 residues. Trimming pared 10 bases from V and 1 base from J, leaving 13 bases between. CDR3 sequence: CAIIKGTNTEAFF. In DNA, the CDR3 is TGTGCCATCATAAAGGGCACGAACACTGAAGCTTTCTTT.

V and J are TRBV29-1 and TRBJ1-1, with 7 bases identical to TRBD1. The CDR3 runs 13 residues. The V and J ends lost 6 bases and 5 bases, in that order; junction bases with no gene match: 9. Germline assignment: CDR1 SQVTM and CDR2 ANQGSEA. The CDR3 protein is CSVEDRWETEAFF. CDR3 coding DNA: TGCAGCGTCGAGGACAGGTGGGAGACTGAAGCTTTCTTT.

This chain links TRBV7-6 with TRBJ2-5; D is undetermined. This CDR3 is built from 12 residues. Germline V gene lookup returns CDR1 SGHVS and CDR2 FNYEAQ. V lost 1 base and J 0 bases, leaving 0 bases between the germline ends. CDR3 region: CASSLDQETQYF. CDR3 bases: TGTGCCAGCAGCTTAGACCAAGAGACCCAGTACTTC. The entire variable domain, with the rest obtained from reference TRBV7-6 and TRBJ2-5, is as follows: GAGVSQSPRYKVTKRGQDVALRCDPISGHVSLYWYRQALGQGPEFLTYFNYEAQQDKSGLPNDRFSAERPEGSISTLTIQRTEQRDSAMYRCASSLDQETQYFGPGTRLLVL.

This clone showed up just a few times. The V gene is TRBV10-3, the J gene TRBJ1-5; D not certain. Trimming took 2 bases from V and 9 from J, leaving 11 bases between them. This CDR3 contains 13 residues. Germline V lookup: CDR1 ENHRY, CDR2 SYGVKD. CDR3 sequence (DNA): TGTGCCATCAGTGAGGAACCCTCCGGGCCCCAGCATTTT. It codes for CAISEEPSGPQHF.

This sequence joins TRBV9 and TRBJ1-6; unclear D gene. The germline V gene encodes CDR1 SGDLS and CDR2 YYNGEE. The CDR3 length is 15 residues. V was trimmed by 1 base and J by 8 bases, leaving 13 bases between them. In DNA form, the CDR3 reads TGTGCCAGCAGCGTATCCGGTGGTAGTGATTCACCCCTCCACTTT. Protein product: CASSVSGGSDSPLHF. Drawing the rest from reference TRBV9 and TRBJ1-6, the complete variable domain is DSGVTQTPKHLITATGQRVTLRCSPRSGDLSVYWYQQSLDQGLQFLIQYYNGEERAKGNILERFSAQQFPDLHSELNLSSLELGDSALYFCASSVSGGSDSPLHFGNGTRLTVT.

The CDR3 here is CASSLGGGDKNIQYF. Written as DNA, the CDR3 is TGTGCCAGCAGCTTAGGAGGGGGCGACAAAAACATTCAGTACTTC. The genes are TRBV7-9 and TRBJ2-4; 7 nucleotides line up with TRBD1. The CDR3 has 15 residues. Trimming cost V 1 base and J 3 bases; bases outside gene matches: 3. The germline CDR1 and CDR2 sequences are SEHNR and FQNEAQ (reference sequence).

This clone appeared a few times. The V call is TRBV4-1, the J call TRBJ2-7; 12 bases fit TRBD2. The CDR3 consists of 15 residues. J gave up 7 bases and V 2 bases, and 6 bases lay outside the gene matches. From germline, CDR1 is MGHRA and CDR2 YSYEKL. For the CDR3, the DNA is TGCGCCAGCAGCCAAAGGGAAGGACTAGCGGGGGAGCAGTACTTC. Amino acids: CASSQREGLAGEQYF.

The chain uses TRBV5-5 and TRBJ2-5; 9 nucleotides line up with TRBD1. Germline CDR1 SGHKS, CDR2 YYEKEE (reference sequence). V lost 10 bases and J lost 4; bases outside the gene matches: 8. The CDR3 length is 13 residues. In DNA form, the CDR3 reads TGTGCCGCCGGGACAGGGAGGGGAGAGACCCAGTACTTC. Translated: CAAGTGRGETQYF. Based on the CDR3 plus reference TRBV5-5 and TRBJ2-5, the full variable domain is DAGVTQSPTHLIKTRGQQVTLRCSPISGHKSVSWYQQVLGQGPQFIFQYYEKEERGRGNFPDRFSARQFPNYSSELNVNALLLGDSALYLCAAGTGRGETQYFGPGTRLLVL.

In its sample, this clone is medium-sized (0.01 to 0.1%). The rearrangement joins TRBV10-3 to TRBJ2-2; D not resolved. Between the trimmed V and J ends, which lost 2 bases and 6 bases, there was a span of 10 bases. The V gene's germline CDR1 is ENHRY and CDR2 SYGVKD. The CDR3 extends over 14 amino acids. CDR3 coding DNA: TGTGCCATCAGTGAGACCCCTCGGGCCGGGGAGCTGTTTTTT. Translated, it gives CAISETPRAGELFF.

The V and J genes are TRBV29-1 and TRBJ1-1; D is uncertain. The germline V and J ends were trimmed by 7 bases and 1 base, with 7 bases remaining between them. The CDR3 loop spans 11 amino acids. CDR1 is SQVTM, CDR2 ANQGSEA, per germline. This CDR3 is CSGTTNTEAFF. CDR3 nucleotides: TGCAGCGGAACGACGAACACTGAAGCTTTCTTT.

This chain uses TRBV29-1 with TRBJ2-5; D possibly uses TRBD1 or TRBD2 (5 bases each). V gave up 7 bases and J gave up 2 bases, with 11 bases separating them. Germline V gene data show CDR1 as SQVTM and CDR2 as ANQGSEA. This CDR3 has 12 residues. Here the CDR3 reads CSAREGQETQYF. CDR3 nucleotide sequence: TGCAGCGCAAGAGAGGGGCAAGAGACCCAGTACTTC.

This rearrangement joins TRBV4-2 to TRBJ2-3; D is undetermined. The CDR3 extends over 16 amino acids. V dropped 3 bases and J dropped 2 bases, with 15 bases sitting between them. Germline-derived CDR1 and CDR2 are LGHNA and YNFKEQ. CDR3 sequence: CASSQNVGQNTDTQYF. Here the CDR3 DNA reads TGTGCCAGCAGCCAGAACGTCGGGCAGAACACAGATACGCAGTATTTT.

V usage is TRBV29-1 and J usage is TRBJ2-1, with 9 bases fitting TRBD2. Germline CDR1 and CDR2: SQVTM and ANQGSEA. CDR3 size: 16 residues. The V segment lost 3 bases and the J segment 5 bases; nucleotides outside the gene matches: 11. CDR3 residues: CSVDGKSGGFHNEQFF. The CDR3 nucleotides are TGCAGCGTTGATGGCAAAAGCGGGGGGTTCCACAATGAGCAGTTCTTC.